Described below is a single T cell receptor beta chain sequence and its context. Its antigen is still unknown. The data are from a study of cytomegalovirus exposure and HLA in healthy donors. PCR used 60 Vbeta primers and 13 Jbeta primers. Profiling relied on immunoSEQ multiplex PCR, and the TCRdb table lists in-frame clones only, not all of them. This table holds fewer than 200,000 clones, 65% to 80% found once. Whole-study results and caveats: Differences between HLA loci emerged in a later analysis of TCR association rates, with DRB1 most and HLA-C fewest. Trimming of TCR beta V- and J-genes showed a link, identified in a later analysis, to a missense DCLRE1C variant. CMV serostatus alone was available as immune exposure information. Excluded were some V segments that proved indistinguishable, including TRBV6-2 and TRBV6-3.

There are 16 residues in the CDR3. Germline CDR1 is SGHTA and CDR2 is FQGNSA. The V segment lost 5 bases and the J segment 2 bases; nucleotides outside the gene matches: 7. The chain combines TRBV7-2 with TRBJ2-3, with 10 bases identical to TRBD1. The sequence was obtained from a woman in her forties in good health and CMV-seropositive. The specimen was PBMCs. The chain's CDR3 is CASSGQGQGITDTQYF. The CDR3, as DNA: TGTGCCAGCAGCGGACAGGGACAGGGGATCACAGATACGCAGTATTTT.